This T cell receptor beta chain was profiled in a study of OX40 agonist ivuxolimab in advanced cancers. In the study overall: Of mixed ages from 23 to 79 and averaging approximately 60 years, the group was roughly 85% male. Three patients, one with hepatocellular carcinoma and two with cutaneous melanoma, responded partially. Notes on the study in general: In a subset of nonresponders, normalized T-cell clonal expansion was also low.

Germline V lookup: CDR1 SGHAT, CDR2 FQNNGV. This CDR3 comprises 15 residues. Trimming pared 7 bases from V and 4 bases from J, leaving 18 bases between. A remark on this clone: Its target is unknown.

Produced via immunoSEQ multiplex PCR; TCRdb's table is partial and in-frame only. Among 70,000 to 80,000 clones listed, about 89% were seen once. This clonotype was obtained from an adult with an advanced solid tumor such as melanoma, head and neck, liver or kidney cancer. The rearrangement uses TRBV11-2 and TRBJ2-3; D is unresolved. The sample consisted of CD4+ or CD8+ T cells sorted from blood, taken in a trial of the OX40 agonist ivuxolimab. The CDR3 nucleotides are TGTGCCAGCACCATCCGTCGAGGAACGGCAGATACGCAGTATTTT. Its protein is CASTIRRGTADTQYF. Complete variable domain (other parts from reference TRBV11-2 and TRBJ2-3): EAGVAQSPRYKIIEKRQSVAFWCNPISGHATLYWYQQILGQGPKLLIQFQNNGVVDDSQLPKDRFSAERLKGVDSTLKIQPAKLEDSAVYLCASTIRRGTADTQYFGPGTRLTVL.